Listed below are T cell receptor beta chains from one sample, sequenced in a study of CD8 T cells in Susac syndrome. One entry per CDR3 protein results from TCRdb running MiXCR on the immunoSEQ multiplex PCR reads. This repertoire shows 95,000 or so distinct CDR3 sequences, roughly 91% found once; its top ten account for less than 0.35%. The sequencing input was CD8+ T cells from PBMCs. All receptors come from a human donor in good health. Both conserved end residues are part of each CDR3. D genes are given only for firm matches. A clone size is listed for some rows: how often the clone was seen (once, few, many), or a class if it is expanded.

d_gene	abundance	v_gene	j_gene	CDR3nt	CDR3aa
.	few	TRBV4-1	TRBJ2-7	TGCGCCAGCAGCCAAGATGGGAGGGAGCAGTACTTC	CASSQDGREQYF
.	.	TRBV27	TRBJ2-7	TGTGCCAGCAGTCCCCGGGACTCCCCCTACGAGCAGTACTTC	CASSPRDSPYEQYF
TRBD1	.	TRBV3-1	TRBJ2-5	TGTGCCAGCAGTCGACAGGGTATCCAAGAGACCCAGTACTTC	CASSRQGIQETQYF
TRBD2	.	TRBV5-6	TRBJ2-3	TGTGCCAGCAGCCCCAGCGGGGGGGACACAGATACGCAGTATTTT	CASSPSGGDTDTQYF
TRBD1	.	TRBV2	TRBJ2-7	TGTGCCAGCAGTGGGGACAGGATTATTTCCTACGAGCAGTACTTC	CASSGDRIISYEQYF
.	.	TRBV7-6	TRBJ2-3	TGTGCCAGCAGCTTGGAGGCGAGAAGCGGGGATACGCAGTATTTT	CASSLEARSGDTQYF
.	.	TRBV11-2	TRBJ2-7	TGTGCCAGCAGCTTAAGAGCAGGGGCCATTTACGAGCAGTACTTC	CASSLRAGAIYEQYF
.	.	TRBV9	TRBJ2-7	TGTGCCAGCAGCGTAGGCGGGACCACCTACGAGCAGTACTTC	CASSVGGTTYEQYF
.	.	TRBV9	TRBJ2-1	TGTGCCAGCGCGGAGGCCTACAATGAGCAGTTCTTC	CASAEAYNEQFF
TRBD1	.	TRBV9	TRBJ1-1	TGTGCCAGCAGCGGAACGACAGGGATGAACACTGAAGCTTTCTTT	CASSGTTGMNTEAFF
.	.	TRBV3-1	TRBJ2-3	TGTGCCAGCAGCCAAGATCCAGAACTCACAGATACGCAGTATTTT	CASSQDPELTDTQYF
TRBD2	.	TRBV6-2/TRBV6-3	TRBJ2-5	TGTGCCAGCAGTTTCGAGGTAGCGGGGGACGAAGAGACCCAGTACTTC	CASSFEVAGDEETQYF
.	.	TRBV5-1	TRBJ1-1	TGCGCCAGCAGCTTAAGGGCGTACACTGAAGCTTTCTTT	CASSLRAYTEAFF
.	.	TRBV7-8	TRBJ2-7	TGTGCCAGCAGCTTAAAGCCAGGGGTTGGGTACGAGCAGTACTTC	CASSLKPGVGYEQYF
.	once	TRBV25-1	TRBJ1-1	TGTGCCAGCAGTTGGTCGGCGGACACTGAAGCTTTCTTT	CASSWSADTEAFF
.	.	TRBV5-4	TRBJ2-5	TGTGCCAGCAGCTTGGAAGGGGGCCAAGAGACCCAGTACTTC	CASSLEGGQETQYF
TRBD1	.	TRBV6-1	TRBJ2-5	TGTGCCAGCAGTGATCCGGGACAGGGTACGCGGGAGACCCAGTACTTC	CASSDPGQGTRETQYF
TRBD1	.	TRBV2	TRBJ2-7	TGTGCCAGCAGCCTCCGGGACAGGGGGCTGTGGGAGCAGTACTTC	CASSLRDRGLWEQYF
TRBD2	.	TRBV19	TRBJ2-7	TGTGCCAGTAGTGAACCGGGGGGATCCTACGAGCAGTACTTC	CASSEPGGSYEQYF
TRBD2	.	TRBV14	TRBJ2-2	TGTGCCAGCAGCCTTCGACTAGCGGTTGCGAACACCGGGGAGCTGTTTTTT	CASSLRLAVANTGELFF
TRBD1	once	TRBV10-2	TRBJ1-1	TGCGCCAGCAGTGAAATACAGGGGAGGACTGAAGCTTTCTTT	CASSEIQGRTEAFF
.	once	TRBV20-1	TRBJ1-2	TGCAGTGCTGATACCCTGTCCGCGGGCTATGGCTACACCTTC	CSADTLSAGYGYTF
TRBD1	.	TRBV4-1	TRBJ2-7	TGCGCCAGCAGCCAAGTTGGACAGGGAGGATACGAGCAGTACTTC	CASSQVGQGGYEQYF
TRBD2	.	TRBV7-3	TRBJ2-2	TGTGCCAGCAGCTTAGGTCCTAGCGGGGTCCCAAACCGGGAGCTGTTTTTT	CASSLGPSGVPNRELFF
.	.	TRBV12-3/TRBV12-4	TRBJ2-2	TGTGCCAGCAGAATCCCGGGAGCCCAACTCGCGAACACCGGGGAGCTGTTTTTT	CASRIPGAQLANTGELFF
.	.	TRBV15	TRBJ2-7	TGTGCCACCAGTGACAGCTCGGGGGAGCAATACTTC	CATSDSSGEQYF
TRBD1	few	TRBV7-8	TRBJ2-7	TGTGCCAGCAGCCCTGCGACAGGGTGGATAAACGAGCAGTACTTC	CASSPATGWINEQYF
.	.	TRBV9	TRBJ1-5	TGTGCCAGCAGCGTAAAGCGAGGGGCCAACAGGCCCAATCAGCCCCAGCATTTT	CASSVKRGANRPNQPQHF